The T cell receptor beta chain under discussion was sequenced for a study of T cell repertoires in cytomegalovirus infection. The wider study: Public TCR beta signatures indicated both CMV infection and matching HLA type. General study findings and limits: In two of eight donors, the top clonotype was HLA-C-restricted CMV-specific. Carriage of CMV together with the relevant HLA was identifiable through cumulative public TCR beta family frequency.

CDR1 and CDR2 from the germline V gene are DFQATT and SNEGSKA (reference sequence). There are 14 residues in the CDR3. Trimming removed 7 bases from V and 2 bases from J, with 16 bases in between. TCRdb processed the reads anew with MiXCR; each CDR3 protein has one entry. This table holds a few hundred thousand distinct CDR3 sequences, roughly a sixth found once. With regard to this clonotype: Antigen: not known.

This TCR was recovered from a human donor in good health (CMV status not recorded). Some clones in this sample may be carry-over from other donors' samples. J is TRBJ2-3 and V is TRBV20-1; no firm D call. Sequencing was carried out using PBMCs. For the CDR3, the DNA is TGCAGTGGGAACCTGGACCGAAACACAGATACGCAGTATTTT. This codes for CSGNLDRNTDTQYF.